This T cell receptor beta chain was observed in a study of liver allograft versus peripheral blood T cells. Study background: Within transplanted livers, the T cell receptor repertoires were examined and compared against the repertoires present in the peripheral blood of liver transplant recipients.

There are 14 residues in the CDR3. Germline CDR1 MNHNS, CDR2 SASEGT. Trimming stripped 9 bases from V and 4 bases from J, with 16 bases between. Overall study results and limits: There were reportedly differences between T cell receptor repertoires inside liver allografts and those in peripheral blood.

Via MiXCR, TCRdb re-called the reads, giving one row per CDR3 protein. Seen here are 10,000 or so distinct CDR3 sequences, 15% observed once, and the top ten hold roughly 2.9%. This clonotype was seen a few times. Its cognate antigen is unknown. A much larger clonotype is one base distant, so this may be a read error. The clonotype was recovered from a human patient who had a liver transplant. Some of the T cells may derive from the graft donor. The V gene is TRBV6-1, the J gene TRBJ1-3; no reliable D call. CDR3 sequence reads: CASGNIRLGNTIYF. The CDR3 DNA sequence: TGTGCCAGTGGGAACATTCGTTTAGGAAACACCATATATTTT.